The next 5 T cell receptor beta chains were all read from a single sample in a study of T cells in Graves' hyperthyroidism and ophthalmopathy. RNA transcripts gave rise to amplified TCR beta CDR3 regions. Primed by the HTBI set, a first-round RT-PCR was run on the TCR CDR3. TCRdb itself ran the multiplex PCR reads through MiXCR, one entry per CDR3 protein. The table lists 400,000 or so distinct CDR3 sequences, approximately 14% of them singletons, with 15% to 20% in the top ten. Sequencing was done on a sample of blood. These receptors were obtained from a woman between 25 and 40 years old with Graves' ophthalmopathy.

This clonotype was detected ten times or more. The V gene is TRBV7-3, the J gene TRBJ2-2; possibly TRBD1 for D (6 bases). The CDR3 covers 16 residues. V lost 5 bases and J lost 0, with 13 bases in between. Germline CDR1 is SGHTA and CDR2 is FQGTGA. CDR3 sequence reads: CASSQHRVSNTGELFF. CDR3 nucleotide sequence: TGTGCCAGCAGCCAACACAGGGTCTCGAACACCGGGGAGCTGTTTTTT.

This clonotype has ten or more counts. The rearrangement joins TRBV6-4 to TRBJ1-1; D perhaps matches TRBD1 (6 bases). From germline, CDR1 is MRHNA and CDR2 SNTAGT. Trimming removed 6 bases from V and 2 bases from J, with 13 bases in between. The CDR3 length is 14 residues. CDR3 coding DNA: TGTGCCAGCAGAGGTGGACAGCTAAACACTGAAGCTTTCTTT. Its translation: CASRGGQLNTEAFF.

This clonotype has ten or more counts. The chain combines TRBV18 with TRBJ2-1; 9 positions match TRBD1. CDR1 and CDR2 (germline): KGHSH, LQKENI. This CDR3 spans 16 amino acids. Trimming at V came to 2 bases and at J to 7 bases, leaving 9 bases not matched to a gene. In DNA, the CDR3 is TGTGCCAGCTCACCATTGGGGGGACAGGGTACGAATGAGCAGTTCTTC. Protein: CASSPLGGQGTNEQFF.

Many counts were recorded for this clonotype. The chain carries TRBV7-3 and TRBJ2-3; D is unclear. Germline V CDR1 and CDR2: SGHTA, FQGTGA. Trimming pared 1 base from V and 4 bases from J, leaving 9 bases between. The CDR3 runs 14 residues. The CDR3 spells CASSLSPASDTQYF. CDR3 bases: TGTGCCAGCAGCTTAAGTCCAGCATCAGATACGCAGTATTTT.

This clonotype was seen many times. This chain uses TRBV7-2 with TRBJ2-1; D not resolved. The CDR3 consists of 12 residues. Trimming removed 0 bases at V and 14 bases at J, with 11 bases between. Germline V gene lookup returns CDR1 SGHTA and CDR2 FQGNSA. Here the CDR3 DNA reads TGTGCCAGCAGCTTAGCCGGAGAGAGCGAGTTCTTC. It codes for CASSLAGESEFF.